This is a list of T cell receptor beta chains from one sample in a study of neoadjuvant nivolumab and ipilimumab in lung cancer. The method was immunoSEQ multiplex PCR; TCRdb's version includes in-frame clones alone and lacks a portion of them. Altogether 13,000 or so clones are present, around 95% being singletons, with the ten largest covering 2.5%. This specimen was peripheral blood, taken after neoadjuvant nivolumab, alone or with ipilimumab, at or shortly before surgery. All receptors derive from an adult with non-small cell lung cancer. Each CDR3 is given with its conserved first and last residue. D genes are given only for firm matches. The size entry is marked missing in some rows and otherwise reads once, few, many or a size class.

CDR3aa	CDR3nt	v_gene	d_gene	j_gene	abundance
CASSIWIAGVGEQFF	TGTGCCAGTAGTATCTGGATAGCGGGAGTGGGTGAGCAGTTCTTC	TRBV19	TRBD2	TRBJ2-1	.
CAWNGFEETQYF	TGTGCCTGGAATGGGTTCGAAGAGACCCAGTACTTC	TRBV30	.	TRBJ2-5	.
CASSPRVAEIPYEQYF	TGTGCCAGCAGTCCGCGGGTAGCGGAGATCCCCTACGAGCAGTACTTC	TRBV27	.	TRBJ2-7	.
CATSPTGGGDEQFF	TGTGCCACCAGCCCTACAGGAGGTGGGGATGAGCAGTTCTTC	TRBV15	.	TRBJ2-1	.
CASSEAEGGNTEAFF	TGTGCCAGCAGTGAAGCAGAGGGGGGCAACACTGAAGCTTTCTTT	TRBV6-1	.	TRBJ1-1	.
CASSLMGPPNEKLFF	TGTGCCAGCAGCTTAATGGGACCACCTAATGAAAAACTGTTTTTT	TRBV7-3	.	TRBJ1-4	.
CAWTQGMSTEAFF	TGTGCCTGGACCCAGGGGATGAGCACTGAAGCTTTCTTT	TRBV30	.	TRBJ1-1	.
CASSPSRDTEAFF	TGTGCCAGCTCACCATCCAGGGACACTGAAGCTTTCTTT	TRBV18	.	TRBJ1-1	.
CASTETGETGELFF	TGTGCCAGCACAGAGACAGGCGAGACCGGGGAGCTGTTTTTT	TRBV6-1	.	TRBJ2-2	.
CASSQETSSLGTGIAGNTIYF	TGTGCCAGCAGCCAAGAAACTTCCTCTTTAGGGACAGGGATTGCTGGAAACACCATATATTTT	TRBV4-2	TRBD1	TRBJ1-3	once
CARSRGLAGVNEQFF	TGTGCCAGAAGCCGGGGACTAGCGGGAGTGAATGAGCAGTTCTTC	TRBV5-3	TRBD2	TRBJ2-1	.
CASSSDWQETQYF	TGTGCCAGCAGTTCCGACTGGCAAGAGACCCAGTACTTC	TRBV6-5	.	TRBJ2-5	.
CASSFWEASFPYEQYF	TGTGCCAGCAGCTTCTGGGAGGCCAGCTTTCCCTACGAGCAGTACTTC	TRBV11-2	.	TRBJ2-7	once
CAISNPSGKGETQYF	TGTGCCATCAGTAACCCCTCAGGAAAGGGAGAGACCCAGTACTTC	TRBV10-3	.	TRBJ2-5	.
CASSLGGNLNEQFF	TGTGCCAGCAGCCTCGGCGGCAACCTCAATGAGCAGTTCTTC	TRBV7-3	.	TRBJ2-1	.
CASSSDRGDEQYF	TGTGCCAGCAGCTCGGACAGGGGAGACGAGCAGTACTTC	TRBV11-2	TRBD1	TRBJ2-7	.
CASGHYPRNEQYF	TGTGCCAGCGGACACTATCCGAGGAACGAGCAGTACTTC	TRBV28	.	TRBJ2-7	.
CAWSKAGNTIYF	TGTGCCTGGAGTAAGGCTGGAAACACCATATATTTT	TRBV30	.	TRBJ1-3	.
CASSLVFGTGIRDEQFF	TGTGCCAGCAGCTTGGTTTTCGGGACAGGGATTAGGGATGAGCAGTTCTTC	TRBV5-6	TRBD1	TRBJ2-1	.
CASSLGGLAGGRNYEQYF	TGTGCCAGCAGTTTAGGGGGACTAGCGGGAGGAAGGAACTACGAGCAGTACTTC	TRBV27	TRBD2	TRBJ2-7	.
CASSRDRGVGNYGYTF	TGTGCCAGCAGTCGGGACAGGGGTGTCGGGAACTATGGCTACACCTTC	TRBV2	TRBD1	TRBJ1-2	.
CASSAPQPGSPTGELFF	TGTGCCAGCAGCGCACCCCAGCCCGGGAGCCCCACCGGGGAGCTGTTTTTT	TRBV7-2	.	TRBJ2-2	.
CASSRLGETNEQFF	TGCGCCAGCAGCCGGCTTGGAGAGACCAATGAGCAGTTCTTC	TRBV4-1	.	TRBJ2-1	.
CASSERGSTDTQYF	TGTGCCAGCAGCGAAAGAGGGAGCACAGATACGCAGTATTTT	TRBV25-1	.	TRBJ2-3	once
CASSLNPGGPLTDTQYF	TGTGCCAGCAGCTTAAATCCCGGGGGGCCGCTCACAGATACGCAGTATTTT	TRBV7-3	.	TRBJ2-3	.
CASSSPWTSSPYEQYF	TGTGCCAGTAGTAGCCCATGGACTAGTAGTCCCTACGAGCAGTACTTC	TRBV19	TRBD2	TRBJ2-7	.
CASSLLQGNYGYTF	TGTGCCAGCAGCCTGCTACAGGGGAACTATGGCTACACCTTC	TRBV5-4	TRBD1	TRBJ1-2	.
CASGLVPGLGFAGELFF	TGTGCTAGTGGTTTGGTACCGGGACTAGGTTTTGCCGGGGAGCTGTTTTTT	TRBV12-5	TRBD2	TRBJ2-2	.
CASSLKRTGEAFF	TGTGCCAGCAGCTTAAAACGGACAGGGGAAGCTTTCTTT	TRBV7-3	TRBD1	TRBJ1-1	.
CASSETGGPYGYTF	TGTGCCAGCAGTGAAACGGGGGGACCCTATGGCTACACCTTC	TRBV6-1	.	TRBJ1-2	.
CASGGYTF	TGTGCCAGTGGCGGCTACACCTTC	TRBV19	.	TRBJ1-2	.
CASSRGGYTEAFF	TGTGCCAGCAGTAGGGGGGGATACACTGAAGCTTTCTTT	TRBV2	.	TRBJ1-1	once
CASSSIRTRSYYNEQFF	TGTGCCAGCAGCTCGATACGGACTAGGAGCTACTACAATGAGCAGTTCTTC	TRBV7-2	TRBD2	TRBJ2-1	.
CASSPLGPKNIQYF	TGTGCCAGCAGCCCCCTCGGGCCCAAAAACATTCAGTACTTC	TRBV7-9	.	TRBJ2-4	.
CASTLNAGGGETQYF	TGTGCCAGCACCTTAAACGCCGGGGGCGGGGAGACCCAGTACTTC	TRBV6-1	.	TRBJ2-5	.
CASSYGIGEYEQYF	TGTGCCAGCAGTTACGGGATAGGCGAATACGAGCAGTACTTC	TRBV6-5	.	TRBJ2-7	.
CASSPWTSGDQFF	TGCGCCAGCAGCCCCTGGACTAGCGGGGACCAGTTCTTC	TRBV5-1	TRBD2	TRBJ2-1	.
CASSYSNRGHEQYF	TGTGCCAGCAGTTATAGTAACAGGGGCCACGAGCAGTACTTC	TRBV6-6	TRBD1	TRBJ2-7	.
CARAGTLVNTGELFF	TGTGCCAGAGCGGGGACCCTGGTGAACACCGGGGAGCTGTTTTTT	TRBV19	TRBD2	TRBJ2-2	.
CASSFSGEDEQYF	TGTGCCAGCAGCTTTTCAGGGGAGGACGAGCAGTACTTC	TRBV7-9	.	TRBJ2-7	.
CASSLGQTLDAETQYF	TGTGCCAGCAGCTTGGGGCAGACCCTAGATGCGGAGACCCAGTACTTC	TRBV5-5	.	TRBJ2-5	.
CSVERDRANYEAFF	TGCAGCGTTGAAAGGGACAGGGCCAACTATGAAGCTTTCTTT	TRBV29-1	TRBD1	TRBJ1-1	.
CASRLKPQWQEGEKLFF	TGTGCCAGCAGACTTAAACCGCAGTGGCAGGAGGGTGAAAAACTGTTTTTT	TRBV5-4	.	TRBJ1-4	.
CASSQGTPSSFSGLDYNEQFF	TGTGCCAGCAGCCAAGGCACGCCGTCATCCTTCTCGGGACTAGACTACAATGAGCAGTTCTTC	TRBV4-2	TRBD2	TRBJ2-1	once